The table lists the clone carrying this T cell receptor beta chain with a few counts. Antigen: not known. These data originate in a study of T cells after yellow fever vaccination. Study-wide background: Fractions with few cells were prepared using SMART-Seq v4 Ultra Low Input. Points from the study as a whole: Relatively few clonotypes were ones that appeared in both CD4 and CD8 compartments. Reappearance after the booster was observed for most primary-vaccination clones (about 97% CD4, less than 90% CD8).

A 5'RACE template-switching step, the method used to make TCR cDNA, added a universal primer site and UMIs. TCRdb re-called the 5' RACE reads through MiXCR, storing one row per CDR3 protein. Among 250,000 to 350,000 distinct CDR3 sequences listed, 6.5% to 8.5% were seen once. The CDR3 covers 13 residues. V gave up 5 bases and J gave up 2 bases; unmatched junction bases: 3. The source of this sequence is a man aged 18-30 years who received the YFV17D yellow fever vaccine. The chain recombines TRBV12-3 or TRBV12-4 with TRBJ2-7; 7 bases line up with TRBD1. The source was PBMCs, collected roughly 47 days after the first yellow fever vaccination. In DNA, the CDR3 is TGTGCCAGCAGTGCAGGGGGAACCTACGAGCAGTACTTC. Translating it yields CASSAGGTYEQYF.